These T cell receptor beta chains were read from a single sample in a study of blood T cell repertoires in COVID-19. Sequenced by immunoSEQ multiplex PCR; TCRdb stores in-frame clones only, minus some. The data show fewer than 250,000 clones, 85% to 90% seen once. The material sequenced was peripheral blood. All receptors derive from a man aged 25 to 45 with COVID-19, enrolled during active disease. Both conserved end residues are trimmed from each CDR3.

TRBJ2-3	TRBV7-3	ASSRAGGHTDTQY
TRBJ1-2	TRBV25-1	ASSELDGTGLYGYT
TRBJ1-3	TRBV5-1	ASSLRERFSGNTIY
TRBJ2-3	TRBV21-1	ASSKLRQGTDTQY
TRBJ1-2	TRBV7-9	ASSLMEGESGGYT
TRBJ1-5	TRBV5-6	ASSFTGGNQPQH
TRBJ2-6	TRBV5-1	ASSSTGGGLSGANVLT
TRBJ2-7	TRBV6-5	ASSYSGKGYEQY
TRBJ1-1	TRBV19	ASSYGNTEAF
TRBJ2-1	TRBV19	AVAGWGSNEQF
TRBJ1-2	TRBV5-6	ASSSRGAFSNYGYT
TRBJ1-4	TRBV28	ASSLSGGRTF
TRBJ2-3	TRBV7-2	ASSLAGLSTDTQY
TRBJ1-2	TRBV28	ASSLLEGITTGGNYGYT
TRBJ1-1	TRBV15	ATSRAITENTEAF
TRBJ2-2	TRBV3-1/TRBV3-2	ASSQDAGTRNTGELF
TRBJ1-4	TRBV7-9	ASSPMATNEKLF
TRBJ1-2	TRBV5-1	ASSPEADGLYGYT
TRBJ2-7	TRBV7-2	ASSLDTSYEQY
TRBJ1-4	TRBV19	ASSSDRGFAEKLF
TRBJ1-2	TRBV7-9	ASSLADTNYGYT
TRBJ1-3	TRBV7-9	ASSLSWAAGTIY
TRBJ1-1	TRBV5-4	ASSRTDRSHTEAF
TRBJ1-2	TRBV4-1	ASSQVRQGGGYT
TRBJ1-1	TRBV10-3	AIRGGQGRNTEAF
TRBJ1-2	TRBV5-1	ASSEQGPYGYT
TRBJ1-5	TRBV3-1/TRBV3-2	ASSQVSGHQPQH
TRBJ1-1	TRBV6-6	ASSPGTGERAF
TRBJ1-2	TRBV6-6	ASSYGGTGVNYGYT
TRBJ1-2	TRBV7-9	ASTLTGDNYGYT
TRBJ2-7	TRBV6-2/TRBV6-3	ASSYGLAVREQY
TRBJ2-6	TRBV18	ASSPMTGGGSGANVLT
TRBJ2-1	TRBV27	ASRTSGGHSYNEQF
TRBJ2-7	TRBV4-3	ASSQGQDLSYEQY
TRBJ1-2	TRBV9	ASSGPGQGIGYGYT
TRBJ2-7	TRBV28	ASSFAGRVDYEQY
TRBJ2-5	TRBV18	ASSPNSLGTQY
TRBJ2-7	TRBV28	ASSSGQDPPEQY
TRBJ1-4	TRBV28	ASSSHGTGNEKLF
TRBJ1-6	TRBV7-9	ASSLDPGQSSYNSPLH
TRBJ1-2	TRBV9	ASSVADSPYGYT
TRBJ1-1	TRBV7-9	AGGGVNTEAF
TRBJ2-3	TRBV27	ASSLYAGVGTDTQY
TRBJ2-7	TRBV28	ASSLLLSIGGVYEQY
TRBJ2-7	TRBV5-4	ASSVGLRTGPYEQY
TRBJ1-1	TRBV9	ASSRGPGGAGTEAF
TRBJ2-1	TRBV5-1	ASSQGTGAYNEQF
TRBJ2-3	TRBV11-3	ASSSGIGQSTDTQY
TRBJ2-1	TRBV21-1	ASSPLTSGSRDEQF
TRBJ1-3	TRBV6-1	ASSEVGWQGGNTIY
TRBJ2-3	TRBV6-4	ASSDNSGRTDTQY
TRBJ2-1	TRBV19	ASSINRLAGGNNEQF
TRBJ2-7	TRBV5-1	ASSHINGQGANEQY
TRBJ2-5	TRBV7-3	ASSPSEQETQY